This T cell receptor beta chain emerged from a study of blood T cell repertoires in COVID-19. Study context: From T cells, B-cell-depleted T cells, or PBMCs came the material, which was cDNA or gDNA.

Clones were read by immunoSEQ multiplex PCR, and TCRdb kept only the in-frame ones, dropping some. The data hold about 260,000 clones, with about 90% observed a single time. Germline values: CDR1 LGHNA, CDR2 YNFKEQ. The length of the CDR3 is 14 residues. Trimming stripped 0 bases from V and 6 bases from J, with 12 bases between. This clone occurred a few times. Sequences were obtained from peripheral blood. The chain employs TRBV4-2 and TRBJ2-7, with a weak D call TRBD1 (5 bases). The clonotype comes from a woman between 40 and 55 years old who had recovered from COVID-19. CDR3 bases: TGTGCCAGCAGCCAAGATGGCAGGGTCGGCGAGCAGTACTTC. Its translation is CASSQDGRVGEQYF.